This T cell receptor (beta chain) was identified during a study of regulatory T cells in long-lasting Graves disease (dated by TCRdb to about 2021). At the level of the whole study: In the newly diagnosed Graves' disease group, patients had been taking antithyroid drugs for less than 3 months. This study used TCR sequencing and RNA sequencing of peripheral blood to compare persistent Graves' disease patients against newly diagnosed Graves' disease patients. The study was registered as a clinical trial and conducted in China. TCR sequencing covered 13 persistent and 20 newly diagnosed Graves' disease patients, some 33 samples in total. The paper as a whole reports these results and caveats: Only the TCR beta chain was sequenced and analyzed. Compared with newly diagnosed patients, patients with persistent Graves' disease had lower TCR Shannon entropy and fewer highly expanded clones, which suggests clonal expansion. A larger number of public clonotypes was shared among persistent patients (about 2,700) than among newly diagnosed patients (around 970). As a limitation, the authors acknowledged that the small sample size may reduce accuracy. TRBV28, TRBJ1-2 and TRBJ2-5 were preferentially used in persistent disease, while TRBV20-1 and TRBJ2-1 were favored in newly diagnosed disease. Only peripheral blood was studied, because thyroid tissue, the primary lesion, was inaccessible.

According to the study, the label for this sample's time point signals: newly diagnosed GD, antithyroid drugs for less than 3 months. RNA was extracted from PBMCs in TRIzol for both TCR sequencing and RNA sequencing. The diagnosis of Graves' disease followed American Thyroid Association guidelines. Patients were recruited from an endocrinology department in Xi'an, China. Each patient gave 7 to 9.5 milliliters of peripheral blood, collected in an EDTA anticoagulant tube. Ficoll Paque Plus density gradient separation was used to isolate PBMCs, and no additional T cell sorting was done. An Agilent 2100 Bioanalyzer and agarose gel were used to check RNA quality, and a NanoDrop 2000 was used to measure RNA concentration. This clonotype has more than one count but fewer than ten. No cognate antigen has been identified for it. It has no much larger one-base neighbor in the sample; base qualities were not kept.

Taken from cysteine to phenylalanine, the CDR3 has 13 residues. The read is trimmed to its CDR3 DNA, 39 bases read in frame from base 1. Trimming removed 6 bases from V and 2 bases from J; the gene matches leave 4 bases unexplained. CDR1 SGHKS and CDR2 YYEKEE were looked up in the germline V gene (reference sequence). Receptor libraries were prepared by multiplex PCR. TCRdb lists the instrument as Illumina HiSeq 4000. TCR beta libraries were built with iRepertoire HTBI primers and Arm-PCR amplification of CDR3 regions. Before sequencing, the PCR products underwent gel purification. For the original study's pipeline: Across samples, around 62 TRBV and 14 TRBJ segments were identified and used for gene usage analysis of CDR3 amino acid clonotypes. COPE and FqMerger were used to merge filtered high-quality paired reads into contigs. BLAST was used to align contigs to IMGT TRBV, TRBD and TRBJ reference genes, and CDR3 was defined according to IMGT. Any clonotype with a frequency above 0.1% was counted as a highly expanded clone. Repertoire diversity was measured by Shannon entropy, and V-J evenness by the Gini coefficient. A clonotype was considered public if more than one individual shared it. The public reads were quality trimmed at Q25 with fastp and then assembled into clones with MiXCR by TCRdb, keeping productive beta chains. Entries that share a CDR3 protein sequence are merged under the most common genes and DNA. Here the V and J calls rest on TCRdb's processing, not on the authors' analysis. The sample has more than 400,000 distinct CDR3 sequences on record, about a sixth of them singletons. The ten biggest clones cover about 12% of the sample.

These data were also filed under a second study, of T cells in Graves' hyperthyroidism and ophthalmopathy. The second study reports: Graves' hyperthyroidism was defined as stable when no progression to ophthalmopathy occurred over 18 months of follow-up. The hyperthyroidism patients were between 18 and 65 years old and newly diagnosed, with a disease duration of less than 2 months. The study excluded patients with uncontrolled infections, other autoimmune diseases, pregnancy or lactation. Clinical symptoms, serum thyroxine and TRAb, thyroid ultrasound, and orbital computed tomography formed the basis for the diagnoses. For the first round of RT-PCR on the TCR CDR3, the HTBI primer set was used together with the Qiagen OneStep RT-PCR kit. Blood samples also contained most of the expanded thyroid clonotypes (frequency above 0.001), which suggests that blood repertoires may reflect thyroid immune responses. Ophthalmopathy was separated from stable hyperthyroidism by a 13 V-J signature model, with 87.88% sensitivity and roughly 84% specificity obtained in cross-validation and 80%/75% obtained in testing. In validation, progression to ophthalmopathy was predicted by the model with approximately 67% sensitivity and roughly 72% specificity, a median of 6.5 months before onset. A discovery cohort of roughly 100 patients, approximately 44 with Graves' ophthalmopathy and approximately 55 with stable Graves' hyperthyroidism, was used to find distinguishing TCR V-J signatures. An independent validation cohort of 18 to 20 hyperthyroidism patients and over 15 patients who later progressed to ophthalmopathy tested prospective prediction of ophthalmopathy. The approximately 98 discovery patients were randomly divided into training and test sets at a 7:3 ratio. Thyroid tissue and blood T-cell repertoires from about six Graves' hyperthyroidism patients were also compared in the study. After sampling, hyperthyroidism patients received methimazole starting at 30 mg daily, and ophthalmopathy patients received high-dose intravenous methylprednisolone. The libraries were constructed in a second round of multiplex PCR and then size-selected and purified. The libraries were sequenced on an Illumina HiSeq2000 using paired-end 100 bp reads. SOAPnuke was used to process the raw data, removing reads that contained adapters or uncalled bases, had a mean Phred below 15, or lacked an exact match to the constant primer or identifier. COPE v1.2.5 was used to merge high-quality paired reads, and clonotypes were defined as unique nucleotide sequences. Clonotypes were aligned to IMGT TRBV, TRBD and TRBJ reference segments using MiTCR v1.1. The analysis was restricted to V-J combinations with a frequency above 0.0001, which together covered about 99% of the repertoires. A TCS score was defined as the ratio of F50 (clonal expansion) to E x V (chaos), with BLOSUM62-based TCRdist applied between CDR3 peptides within each V-J. Welch's t-statistics and random forest reduced approximately 520 V-J features to 13, which were used in a naive Bayes classifier (R e1071). No statistical method was used to set the sample size in advance, and investigators knew the group allocation. According to the paper, TCR Vbeta CDR3 sequencing was carried out on around 140 peripheral blood samples, which came from 40 to 45 ophthalmopathy, around 75 hyperthyroidism and approximately 17 progressor patients.

Rearrangement joined TRBV5-5 to TRBJ2-7, and TRBD2 aligns with 8 junction nucleotides. The receptor was isolated from a man aged 35 to 55 with Graves disease. Donor details come from another sample of the same person, matched by shared clones. Sequencing used peripheral blood mononuclear cells (PBMCs), obtained at new diagnosis, from a patient treated with antithyroid drugs. The bases are TGTGCCAGCACCCTTAGCGGGACCTACGAGCAGTACTTC. The encoded protein is CASTLSGTYEQYF.